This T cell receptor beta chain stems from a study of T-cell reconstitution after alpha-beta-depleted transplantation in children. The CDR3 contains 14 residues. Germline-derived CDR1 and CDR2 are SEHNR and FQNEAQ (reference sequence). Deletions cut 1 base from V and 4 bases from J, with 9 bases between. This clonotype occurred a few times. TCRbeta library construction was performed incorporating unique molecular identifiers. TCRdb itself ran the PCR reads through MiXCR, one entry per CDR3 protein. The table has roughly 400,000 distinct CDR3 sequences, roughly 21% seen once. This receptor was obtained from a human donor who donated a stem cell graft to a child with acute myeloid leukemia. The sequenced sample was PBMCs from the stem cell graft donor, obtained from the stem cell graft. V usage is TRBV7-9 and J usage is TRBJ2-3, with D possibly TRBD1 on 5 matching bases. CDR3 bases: TGTGCCAGCAGCTTAGATGGGGCCCCAGATACGCAGTATTTT. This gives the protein CASSLDGAPDTQYF. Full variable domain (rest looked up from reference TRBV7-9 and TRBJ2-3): DTGVSQNPRHKITKRGQNVTFRCDPISEHNRLYWYRQTLGQGPEFLTYFQNEAQLEKSRLLSDRFSAERPKGSFSTLEIQRTEQGDSAMYLCASSLDGAPDTQYFGPGTRLTVL.